This record looks at one T cell receptor (beta chain) sequence and its context. This specimen comes from a study of cytomegalovirus exposure and HLA in healthy donors. The PCR ran on 60 Vbeta and 13 Jbeta primers. The repertoire was sequenced with immunoSEQ multiplex PCR; TCRdb's copy has only in-frame clones and lacks some. The data show 150,000 to 200,000 clones, roughly 79% seen once. Germline values: CDR1 KGHSH, CDR2 LQKENI. The CDR3 has 16 amino acids. Losses at the gene ends were 0 bases for V and 9 bases for J; bases not matched to a gene: 10. The receptor comes from a woman aged 50 to 65 in good health and CMV-seronegative. This chain uses TRBV18 with TRBJ2-1; 8 bases map to TRBD1. Specimen: PBMCs. CDR3 loop: CASSPPGQGADGEQFF. The CDR3 DNA follows: TGTGCCAGCTCACCACCCGGGCAGGGGGCTGATGGTGAGCAGTTCTTC.